This TCR beta chain stems from a study of blood T cell repertoires in COVID-19. As for the study in general: The study drew acute and convalescent COVID-19 samples from the United States, Italy and Spain. From T cells, B-cell-depleted T cells, or PBMCs came the material, which was cDNA or gDNA.

This clone was counted a single time. Only in-frame clones appear in the TCRdb table, and some are missing; sequencing was by immunoSEQ multiplex PCR. The table includes about 110,000 clones, 80% to 90% detected once. Per germline, CDR1 SEHNR and CDR2 FQNEAQ (reference sequence). Between the trimmed V and J ends, which lost 3 bases and 1 base, there was a span of 9 bases. The CDR3 totals 14 residues. This chain joins TRBV7-9 and TRBJ1-1; D possibly corresponds to TRBD1 (6 bases). The clonotype originates from a woman aged 55-75 years with acute or convalescent COVID-19. What was sequenced was peripheral blood. The CDR3 loop is CASSLEGGNTEAFF. CDR3 sequence (DNA): TGTGCCAGCAGCTTGGAAGGGGGGAACACTGAAGCTTTCTTT. Full variable domain (missing parts from reference TRBV7-9 and TRBJ1-1): DTGVSQNPRHKITKRGQNVTFRCDPISEHNRLYWYRQTLGQGPEFLTYFQNEAQLEKSRLLSDRFSAERPKGSFSTLEIQRTEQGDSAMYLCASSLEGGNTEAFFGQGTRLTVV.